These T cell receptor beta chains were read from a single sample in a study of identical twins. MiXCR, run by TCRdb on the 5' RACE reads, gives a single entry per CDR3 protein. The sample lists approximately 530,000 distinct CDR3 sequences, 20% to 25% occurring once. The same data also contributed to another study, on yellow fever vaccine responses in identical twins.

The sequencing input was CD4+ T cells sorted from blood. These receptors originate from a woman aged 18-29 years in good health. CDR3s leave out the opening cysteine and the closing phenylalanine or tryptophan. A clone size is listed for some rows: how often the clone was seen (once, few, many), or a class if it is expanded.

clone_size: few
v_call: TRBV12-3/TRBV12-4
cdr3_aa: ASSRGTGAF

clone_size: few
v_call: TRBV20-1
cdr3_aa: SAKSGSSTDTQY

clone_size: few
v_call: TRBV7-2
cdr3_aa: ASSLQGTSGRNEQF

clone_size: few
v_call: TRBV6-6
cdr3_aa: ATSRGAYNEQF

clone_size: -
v_call: TRBV25-1
cdr3_aa: ATGTGVSGNTIY

clone_size: -
v_call: TRBV6-1
cdr3_aa: ASSQQGDYGYT

clone_size: few
v_call: TRBV29-1
cdr3_aa: SVDGDFTDTQY

clone_size: -
v_call: TRBV7-9
cdr3_aa: ASSQLPSPGELF

clone_size: -
v_call: TRBV9
cdr3_aa: ASSAVPRGTGELF

clone_size: -
v_call: TRBV12-3/TRBV12-4
cdr3_aa: ASSKAYGYT

clone_size: many
v_call: TRBV21-1
cdr3_aa: ASSNRRTSYNEQF

clone_size: -
v_call: TRBV5-5
cdr3_aa: ASSLRVSGNTIY

clone_size: -
v_call: TRBV11-2
cdr3_aa: ASSHLLAASGSHGQY

clone_size: -
v_call: TRBV20-1
cdr3_aa: SRLAGGVTDTQY

clone_size: -
v_call: TRBV18
cdr3_aa: ASSGALIRAHSGANVLT

clone_size: -
v_call: TRBV2
cdr3_aa: ASRGLAKRRGDEQF

clone_size: -
v_call: TRBV27
cdr3_aa: ASSIGQGLNYGYT

clone_size: many
v_call: TRBV28
cdr3_aa: ASSLVTRLDNEQF

clone_size: few
v_call: TRBV5-1
cdr3_aa: ASWTHDSDTQY

clone_size: many
v_call: TRBV29-1
cdr3_aa: SVEEGGGGPADTQY

clone_size: -
v_call: TRBV10-3
cdr3_aa: AISARASGTHEQF

clone_size: -
v_call: TRBV15
cdr3_aa: ATSGYGQTYEQY

clone_size: few
v_call: TRBV10-3
cdr3_aa: AISDSRQGYEQY

clone_size: -
v_call: TRBV2
cdr3_aa: ASRLTSSHEQY

clone_size: few
v_call: TRBV20-1
cdr3_aa: SARGRNGNTIY

clone_size: -
v_call: TRBV5-1
cdr3_aa: ASTPLAGGSGDTQY

clone_size: few
v_call: TRBV5-1
cdr3_aa: ASSFPGQGAWNTEAF